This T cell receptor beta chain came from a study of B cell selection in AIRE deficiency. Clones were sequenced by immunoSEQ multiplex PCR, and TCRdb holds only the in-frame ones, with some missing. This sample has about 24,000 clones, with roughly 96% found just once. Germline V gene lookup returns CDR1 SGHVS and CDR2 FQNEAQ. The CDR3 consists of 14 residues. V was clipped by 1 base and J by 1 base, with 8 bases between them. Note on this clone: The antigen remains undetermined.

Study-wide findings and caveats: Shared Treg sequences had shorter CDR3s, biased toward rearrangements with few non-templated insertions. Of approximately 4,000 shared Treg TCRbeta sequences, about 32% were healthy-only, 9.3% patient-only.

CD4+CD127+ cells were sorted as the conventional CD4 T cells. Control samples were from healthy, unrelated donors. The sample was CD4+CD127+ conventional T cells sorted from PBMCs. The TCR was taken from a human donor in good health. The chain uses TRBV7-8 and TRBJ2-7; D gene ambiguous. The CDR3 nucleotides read TGTGCCAGCAGCTTAGATCACGAGTCCTACGAGCAGTACTTC. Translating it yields CASSLDHESYEQYF.